The 14 T cell receptor beta chains below come from one sample, sequenced in a study of T and B cells in COVID-19 patients. BIOMED2 TRB-A/B primer pools were used in multiplex TRB PCR. One entry per CDR3 protein, called by TCRdb with MiXCR from the multiplex PCR reads. The sample yields about 5,100 distinct CDR3 sequences, roughly 29% seen once. Blood genomic DNA input for TRB amplification was about 240-550 ng. The sample taken for sequencing was blood. Receptors originate from a human donor with active COVID-19.

This clonotype qualifies as medium-sized (0.01 to 0.1%). This rearrangement joins TRBV19 to TRBJ2-1; no firm D call. Germline V CDR1 and CDR2: LNHDA, SQIVND (reference sequence). The CDR3 length is 13 residues. V dropped 5 bases and J dropped 9 bases, with 14 bases sitting between them. The CDR3 spells CASSPRVGFEQFF. Written as DNA, the CDR3 is TGTGCCAGTAGTCCTCGAGTGGGGTTTGAGCAGTTCTTC.

The gene calls are TRBV11-2 and TRBJ1-6; D ambiguous. Trimming took off 5 bases at V and 7 bases at J, with 9 bases between the two ends. Germline V gene data show CDR1 as SGHAT and CDR2 as FQNNGV. CDR3 length equals 13 residues. This CDR3 reads CASSAEANSPLHF. CDR3 in DNA: TGTGCCAGCAGCGCGGAGGCGAATTCACCCCTCCACTTT.

To note about this clonotype: Mismatch with germline at one junction end may stem from a read error. The rearrangement joins TRBV6-5 to TRBJ2-1; TRBD1 might be the D (5 bases). Per the germline V gene, CDR1 is MNHEY and CDR2 is SVGAGI. There are 11 residues in the CDR3. CDR3 bases: TGTGCCATCAGTGTGGGGCATGAGCAGTTCTTC. This translates into CAISVGHEQFF.

By share, this clonotype ranks as large (0.1 to 1%). J is TRBJ2-1 and V is TRBV29-1; 10 nucleotides align to TRBD2. This CDR3 contains 13 residues. CDR1 SQVTM and CDR2 ANQGSEA come from the germline V gene. V shed 6 bases, J shed 5 bases, and the junction held 4 bases outside the gene matches. The CDR3 protein is CSVRTSGNNEQFF. The DNA for the CDR3 is TGCAGCGTAAGGACTAGCGGCAACAATGAGCAGTTCTTC.

The chain employs TRBV4-3 and TRBJ2-7, with 8 bases matching TRBD1. CDR1 and CDR2 (germline): LGHNA, YSLEER. The CDR3 length is 16 residues. J gave up 2 bases and V 3 bases, and 9 bases lay outside the gene matches. CDR3 protein: CASSHGAGGLTYEQYF. The DNA for the CDR3 is TGCGCCAGCAGCCATGGGGCAGGGGGCCTAACCTACGAGCAGTACTTC.

With respect to this clonotype: A read error may explain this, as a much larger clone is one base away. This sequence joins TRBV19 and TRBJ1-1, with D possibly matching TRBD1 (6 bases). V was shortened by 7 bases and J by 6 bases, with 18 bases between the two germline ends. The CDR3 loop spans 14 amino acids. CDR1 and CDR2 from the germline V gene are LNHDA and SQIVND (reference sequence). DNA for the CDR3: TGTGCCAGTACCTTAGACAGGACCACCCCTGAAGCTTTCTTT. Encoded protein: CASTLDRTTPEAFF.

Only a few counts were recorded for this clonotype. The chain combines TRBV6-6 with TRBJ2-5; a possible D gene is TRBD2 (7 bases). CDR3 length: 15 residues. V lost 6 bases and J 5 bases, leaving 19 bases between the germline ends. Germline-derived CDR1 and CDR2 are MNHNY and SVGAGI (reference sequence). In nucleotides, the CDR3 is TGTGCCAGCAGCCACGGGGCGGGGGCGGGGGAGACCCAGTACTTC. This codes for CASSHGAGAGETQYF.

This chain connects TRBV7-9 to TRBJ2-7, with 10 positions matching TRBD1. Germline CDR1 SEHNR, CDR2 FQNEAQ (reference sequence). The CDR3 totals 15 residues. Unmatched junction bases numbered 9, after V lost 5 bases and J lost 5 bases. This chain's CDR3 is CASSLPSGTGDEQYF. The CDR3 bases are TGTGCCAGCAGCCTCCCTTCCGGGACAGGGGACGAGCAGTACTTC.

In its sample, this clonotype ranks as medium-sized (0.01 to 0.1%). The chain couples TRBV6-5 to TRBJ2-4; D uncertain. The germline V and J ends were trimmed by 6 bases and 0 bases, with 12 bases remaining between them. This CDR3 is built from 15 residues. Germline CDR1 is MNHEY and CDR2 is SVGAGI. The CDR3, as DNA: TGTGCCAGCAGCCCTAAGTCCCTAGCCAAAAACATTCAGTACTTC. This gives the protein CASSPKSLAKNIQYF.

This chain connects TRBV7-9 to TRBJ2-3; 7 bases fit TRBD2. The CDR3 runs 15 residues. Germline-derived CDR1 and CDR2 are SEHNR and FQNEAQ (reference sequence). V gave up 5 bases and J gave up 0 bases; unmatched junction bases: 5. DNA of the CDR3: TGTGCCAGCAGCCCAGCGGGGCCGAGCACAGATACGCAGTATTTT. Translated, it gives CASSPAGPSTDTQYF.

By sample fraction, this clonotype is medium-sized. This sequence joins TRBV29-1 and TRBJ1-1, with D hard to call. In germline, CDR1 is SQVTM, CDR2 ANQGSEA. The CDR3 runs 11 residues. The V end lost 6 bases, the J end lost 1 base, and 6 bases lay between the germline ends. CDR3 sequence reads: CSVQGNTEAFF. Written as DNA, the CDR3 is TGCAGCGTGCAAGGGAACACTGAAGCTTTCTTT.

The rearrangement links TRBV20-1 to TRBJ2-2, with D perhaps TRBD1 (6 bases). Trimming shortened V by 6 bases and J by 3 bases, and 14 bases separated the two germline ends. The CDR3 is made up of 14 amino acids. Per the germline V gene, CDR1 is DFQATT and CDR2 is SNEGSKA (reference sequence). CDR3 nucleotides: TGCAGTGCCCGCCGGGACACCTACACCGGGGAGCTGTTTTTT. It codes for CSARRDTYTGELFF.

By frequency in the sample, this clonotype is medium-sized (0.01 to 0.1%). The CDR3 is CASSIDSSFFRFF. For the CDR3, the DNA is TGTGCCAGTAGTATAGATTCTAGTTTTTTTCGGTTCTTC. The rearrangement joins TRBV19 to TRBJ2-1; D is ambiguous. Trimming left V 0 bases short and J 15 bases short, with 15 bases between. CDR1 and CDR2 (germline): LNHDA, SQIVND (reference sequence). The CDR3 is made up of 13 amino acids.

The J gene is TRBJ2-2, the V gene TRBV5-1; 7 positions agree with TRBD1. Trimming took 0 bases from V and 2 from J; bases not matched to a gene: 1. CDR1 and CDR2 (germline): SGHRS, YFSETQ. The CDR3 has 15 amino acids. CDR3 loop: CASSLGQGNTGELFF. The CDR3 nucleotides are TGCGCCAGCAGCTTGGGACAGGGAAACACCGGGGAGCTGTTTTTT.